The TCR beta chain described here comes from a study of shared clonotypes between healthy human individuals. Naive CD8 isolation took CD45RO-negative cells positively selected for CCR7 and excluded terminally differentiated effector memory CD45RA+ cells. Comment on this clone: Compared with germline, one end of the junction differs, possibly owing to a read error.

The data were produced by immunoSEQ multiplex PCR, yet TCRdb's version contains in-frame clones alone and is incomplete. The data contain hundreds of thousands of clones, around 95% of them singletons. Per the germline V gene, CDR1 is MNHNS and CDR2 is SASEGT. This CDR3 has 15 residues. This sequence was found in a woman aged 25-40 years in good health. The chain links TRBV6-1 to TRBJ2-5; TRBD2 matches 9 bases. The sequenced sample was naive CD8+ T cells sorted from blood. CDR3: CASSEYRSRSGGRDF. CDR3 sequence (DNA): TGTGCCAGCAGTGAATATCGGAGTAGGTCAGGCGGGAGGGACTTC.